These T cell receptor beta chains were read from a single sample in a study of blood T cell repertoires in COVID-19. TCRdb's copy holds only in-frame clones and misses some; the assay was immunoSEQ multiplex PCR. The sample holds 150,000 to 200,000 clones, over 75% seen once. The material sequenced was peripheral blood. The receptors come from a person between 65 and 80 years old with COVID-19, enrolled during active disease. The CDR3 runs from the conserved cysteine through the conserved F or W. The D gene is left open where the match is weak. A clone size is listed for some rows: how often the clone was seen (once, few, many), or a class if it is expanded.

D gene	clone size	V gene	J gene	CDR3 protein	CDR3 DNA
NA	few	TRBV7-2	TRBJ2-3	CASSLGTEDTQYF	TGTGCCAGCTCCTTAGGGACTGAAGATACGCAGTATTTT
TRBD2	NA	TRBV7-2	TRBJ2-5	CASSPRRLAGGNQETQYF	TGTGCCAGCAGCCCCAGACGTCTAGCGGGAGGAAACCAAGAGACCCAGTACTTC
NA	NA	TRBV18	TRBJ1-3	CANSRDSGNTIYF	TGTGCCAACTCTCGGGACTCTGGAAACACCATATATTTT
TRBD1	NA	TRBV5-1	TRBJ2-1	CASSGTGGQRNEQFF	TGCGCCAGCAGCGGGACAGGGGGCCAGCGCAATGAGCAGTTCTTC
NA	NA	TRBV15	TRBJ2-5	CATSRERGKHAATWSQYF	TGTGCCACCAGCAGAGAGCGAGGAAAGCACGCCGCCACTTGGTCCCAGTACTTC
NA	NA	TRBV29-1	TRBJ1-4	CSVGSATNEKLFF	TGCAGCGTTGGTTCGGCAACTAATGAAAAACTGTTTTTT
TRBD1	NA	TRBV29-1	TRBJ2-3	CSAQTGGSTDTQYF	TGCAGCGCTCAAACAGGGGGCAGCACAGATACGCAGTATTTT
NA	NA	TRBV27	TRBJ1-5	CASSWAGVNQPQHF	TGTGCCAGCAGTTGGGCAGGGGTCAATCAGCCCCAGCATTTT
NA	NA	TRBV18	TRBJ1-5	CASSARGTNQPQHF	TGTGCCAGCTCAGCTAGGGGGACCAATCAGCCCCAGCATTTT
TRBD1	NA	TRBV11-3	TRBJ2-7	CASSLGSRGLDEQYF	TGTGCCAGCAGCTTAGGCAGCAGGGGGCTTGACGAGCAGTACTTC
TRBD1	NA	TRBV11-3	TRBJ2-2	CASSFRQGAGELFF	TGTGCCAGCAGCTTCCGACAGGGAGCGGGGGAGCTGTTTTTT
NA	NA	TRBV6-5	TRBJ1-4	CASSPGQPRKLFF	TGTGCCAGCAGTCCAGGACAGCCGAGGAAACTGTTTTTT
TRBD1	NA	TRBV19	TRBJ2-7	CASSITGVYEQYF	TGTGCCAGTAGTATTACAGGGGTCTACGAGCAGTACTTC
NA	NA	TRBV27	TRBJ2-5	CASDHPGHLPQETQYF	TGTGCCAGCGATCATCCGGGACACTTACCTCAAGAGACCCAGTACTTC
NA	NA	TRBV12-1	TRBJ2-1	CASSSPNRDRDYNEQFF	TGTGCCAGCAGCTCCCCGAACCGGGACAGGGATTACAATGAGCAGTTCTTC
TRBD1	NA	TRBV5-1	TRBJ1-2	CASSWGQGQASGYTF	TGCGCCAGCAGCTGGGGACAGGGACAGGCTTCGGGCTACACCTTC
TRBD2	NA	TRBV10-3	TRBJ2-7	CAISRRTSGKDYEQYF	TGTGCCATCAGCCGTCGGACTAGCGGGAAAGATTACGAGCAGTACTTC
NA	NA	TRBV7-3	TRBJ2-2	CASSPRLGPNTGELFF	TGTGCCAGCAGCCCACGACTAGGTCCGAACACCGGGGAGCTGTTTTTT
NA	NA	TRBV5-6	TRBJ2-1	CASSLSSIINNEQFF	TGTGCCAGCAGCTTGAGCTCAATTATTAACAATGAGCAGTTCTTC
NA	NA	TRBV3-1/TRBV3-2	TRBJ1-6	CASSQCPDLGSPLHF	TGTGCCAGCAGCCAGTGTCCGGACTTGGGGTCACCCCTCCACTTT
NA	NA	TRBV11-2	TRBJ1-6	CASSPLGQRNNSPLHF	TGTGCCAGCAGCCCATTGGGACAAAGAAACAATTCACCCCTCCACTTT
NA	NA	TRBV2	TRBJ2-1	CASITGAGPGVAEQFF	TGTGCCAGCATCACAGGAGCCGGGCCCGGTGTCGCTGAGCAGTTCTTC
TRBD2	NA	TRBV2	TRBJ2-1	CASSEQLAGVRNEQFF	TGTGCCAGCAGTGAACAACTAGCGGGAGTACGTAATGAGCAGTTCTTC
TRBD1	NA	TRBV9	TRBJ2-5	CASSAPTQGIQETQYF	TGTGCCAGCAGCGCCCCGACACAGGGGATCCAAGAGACCCAGTACTTC
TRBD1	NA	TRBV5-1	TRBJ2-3	CASSLGRTGKATDTQYF	TGCGCCAGCAGCTTGGGGAGGACAGGGAAAGCGACAGATACGCAGTATTTT
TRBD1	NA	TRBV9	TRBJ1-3	CASSAASGQGFSGNTIYF	TGTGCCAGCAGCGCGGCCAGCGGACAGGGCTTCTCTGGAAACACCATATATTTT
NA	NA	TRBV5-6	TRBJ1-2	CASSSPGALLYGYTF	TGTGCCAGCAGCTCCCCGGGAGCTCTTCTCTATGGCTACACCTTC
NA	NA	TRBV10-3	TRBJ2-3	CAISDRDTDTQYF	TGTGCCATCAGTGACCGGGACACAGATACGCAGTATTTT
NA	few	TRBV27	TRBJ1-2	CASRRTGGKGGYTF	TGTGCCAGCAGACGGACGGGGGGTAAAGGTGGCTACACCTTC
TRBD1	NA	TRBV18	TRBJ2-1	CASSPDRGRYEQFF	TGTGCCAGCTCACCTGACAGGGGGCGGTATGAGCAGTTCTTC
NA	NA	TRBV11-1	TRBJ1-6	CASSLEGGNSPLHF	TGTGCCAGCAGCTTAGAGGGGGGGAATTCACCCCTCCACTTT
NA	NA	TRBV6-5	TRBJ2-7	CASSYGLWQYF	TGTGCCAGCAGTTACGGACTTTGGCAGTACTTC
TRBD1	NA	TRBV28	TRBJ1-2	CASIPPHLDRAGGYTF	TGTGCCAGCATTCCACCCCATCTGGACAGGGCGGGCGGCTACACCTTC
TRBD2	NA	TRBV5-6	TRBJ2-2	CASSLTAGVTGELFF	TGTGCCAGCAGCTTGACGGCGGGAGTAACCGGGGAGCTGTTTTTT
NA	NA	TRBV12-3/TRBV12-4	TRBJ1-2	CASSLLSGSGYTF	TGTGCCAGCAGTCTACTATCAGGGTCTGGCTACACCTTC
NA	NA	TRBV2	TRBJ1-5	CASSEASLNRAAQHF	TGTGCCAGCAGTGAAGCGTCTCTCAACAGGGCAGCCCAGCATTTT
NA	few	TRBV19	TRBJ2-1	CASSISTTLHFRFF	TGTGCCAGTAGTATTTCGACTACACTCCATTTTCGGTTCTTC
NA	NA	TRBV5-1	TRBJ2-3	CASSLRGDFTDTQYF	TGCGCCAGCAGCTTGAGAGGAGATTTCACAGATACGCAGTATTTT
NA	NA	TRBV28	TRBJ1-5	CASSFLRQKVNQPQHF	TGTGCCAGCAGTTTCCTCCGACAGAAAGTAAATCAGCCCCAGCATTTT
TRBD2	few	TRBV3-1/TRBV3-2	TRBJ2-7	CASSQRGGYEQYF	TGTGCCAGCAGCCAACGCGGGGGGTACGAGCAGTACTTC
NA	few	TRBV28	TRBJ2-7	CASNRSPTYEQYF	TGTGCCAGCAATCGGTCACCAACCTACGAGCAGTACTTC
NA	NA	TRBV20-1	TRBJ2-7	CSAPGWYEQYF	TGCAGTGCGCCAGGATGGTACGAGCAGTACTTC
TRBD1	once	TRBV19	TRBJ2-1	CASRRTGADEQFF	TGTGCCAGTAGGCGGACAGGGGCCGATGAGCAGTTCTTC
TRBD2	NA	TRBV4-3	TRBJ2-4	CASSYRLAGANSDGLAKNIQYF	TGCGCCAGCAGTTATAGACTAGCGGGGGCCAACAGCGACGGACTAGCCAAAAACATTCAGTACTTC
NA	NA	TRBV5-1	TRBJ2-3	CASSLAAGNTDTQYF	TGCGCCAGCAGCTTGGCCGCCGGGAACACAGATACGCAGTATTTT
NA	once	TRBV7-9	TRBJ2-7	CASSLSMAGETYEQYF	TGTGCCAGCAGCTTATCGATGGCAGGGGAAACCTACGAGCAGTACTTC
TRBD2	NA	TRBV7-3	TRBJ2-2	CASSLGGLANTGELFF	TGTGCCAGCAGCTTAGGGGGACTAGCGAACACCGGGGAGCTGTTTTTT
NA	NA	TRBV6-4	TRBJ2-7	CASERVFYEQYF	TGTGCCTCAGAGCGGGTATTCTACGAGCAGTACTTC